These 23 T cell receptor beta chains share one sample of origin, sequenced in a study of CD8+ T cells in alopecia areata. Reverse transcription of extracted RNA yielded cDNA, which provided the sequencing template. Libraries were prepared by immunoSEQ multiplex PCR; TCRdb keeps only in-frame clonotypes and omits some of them. The profile shows approximately 89,000 clones, about 40% of them singletons. Sequenced sample: CD4+ T cells sorted from blood. The receptors stem from a human donor with alopecia areata.

This clone was detected a few times. CDR3 sequence reads: CSARQGHTEQFF. In DNA form, the CDR3 reads TGCAGCGCTCGACAGGGCCATACTGAGCAGTTCTTC. The gene calls are TRBV29-1 and TRBJ2-1; 7 positions match TRBD1. The CDR3 sequence is 12 residues long. Per the germline V gene, CDR1 is SQVTM and CDR2 is ANQGSEA. Losses at the gene ends were 7 bases for V and 9 bases for J; bases not matched to a gene: 9.

Note on this clone: Within the sample, other DNA sequences also encode this same CDR3. For the CDR3, the DNA is TGTGCCAGCAGCTTAGGAACAGATACGCAGTATTTT. Translated: CASSLGTDTQYF. The V call is TRBV11-2, the J call TRBJ2-3; D gene uncertain. The CDR3 extends over 12 amino acids. Trimming cost V 1 base and J 3 bases, with 2 bases left between them. CDR1 SGHAT and CDR2 FQNNGV come from the germline V gene. The full variable domain, its missing parts supplied by reference TRBV11-2 and TRBJ2-3, is EAGVAQSPRYKIIEKRQSVAFWCNPISGHATLYWYQQILGQGPKLLIQFQNNGVVDDSQLPKDRFSAERLKGVDSTLKIQPAKLEDSAVYLCASSLGTDTQYFGPGTRLTVL.

This chain uses TRBV27 with TRBJ2-1; 8 nucleotides line up with TRBD1. This CDR3 has 13 residues. V lost 6 bases, J lost 5 bases, and 3 bases stayed unmatched. CDR1 is MNHEY and CDR2 is SMNVEV in the germline V gene (reference sequence). The CDR3 is CASRWTGNNEQFF. The CDR3, as DNA: TGTGCCAGCAGATGGACAGGGAACAATGAGCAGTTCTTC.

The CDR3 region is CSVEDESRVYGYTF. CDR3 in DNA: TGCAGCGTTGAAGATGAGTCCAGGGTCTATGGCTACACCTTC. V and J are TRBV29-1 and TRBJ1-2; D is possibly TRBD1 (5 bases). V lost 0 bases and J lost 4, with 12 bases in between. The CDR3 runs 14 residues. The germline V gene has CDR1 SQVTM and CDR2 ANQGSEA.

The V and J genes are TRBV18 and TRBJ2-1; the match to TRBD2 covers 10 bases. Per germline, CDR1 KGHSH and CDR2 LQKENI. The CDR3 totals 17 residues. V gave up 1 base and J gave up 2 bases; unmatched junction bases: 5. The CDR3 region has the DNA TGTGCCAGCTCACCACTTGAGCGGGAGGGGGCCTACAATGAGCAGTTCTTC. This codes for CASSPLEREGAYNEQFF.

This clone was observed a few times. This chain joins TRBV7-2 and TRBJ2-7; TRBD2 matches 12 bases. Trimming removed 6 bases from V and 3 bases from J; junction bases left unmatched: 6. The CDR3 contains 15 residues. CDR1 is SGHTA and CDR2 is FQGNSA in the germline V gene. The CDR3 spells CASSLAGGLVYEQYF. The CDR3 DNA follows: TGTGCCAGCAGTCTAGCGGGGGGGTTGGTCTACGAGCAGTACTTC.

This sequence joins TRBV30 and TRBJ1-5; D perhaps matches TRBD1 (6 bases). Germline V gene sequence: CDR1 GTSNPN, CDR2 SVGIG (reference sequence). The ends were cut back, 2 bases at V and 1 base at J, with 6 bases in the middle. CDR3 length: 13 amino acids. The CDR3 DNA sequence: TGTGCCTGGAGTACAGGGAGCAATCAGCCCCAGCATTTT. This codes for CAWSTGSNQPQHF.

This chain connects TRBV5-1 to TRBJ2-1; 9 nucleotides match TRBD1. Germline-derived CDR1 and CDR2 are SGHRS and YFSETQ. The CDR3 runs 16 residues. Germline trimming cut 1 base from V and 7 bases from J; bases unmatched to any gene: 9. CDR3 coding DNA: TGCGCCAGCAGCTTGCCGGACAGGGGTTTGCTGAATGAGCAGTTCTTC. Translation gives CASSLPDRGLLNEQFF.

The gene calls are TRBV30 and TRBJ1-4; D not certain. The germline V and J ends were trimmed by 4 bases and 8 bases, with 17 bases remaining between them. This CDR3 region has 14 residues. Looked up from germline, CDR1 is GTSNPN and CDR2 is SVGIG (reference sequence). CDR3 DNA: TGTGCCTGGAAGACGACATTCCTGAAGGAAAAACTGTTTTTT. It specifies CAWKTTFLKEKLFF.

V usage is TRBV29-1 and J usage is TRBJ2-7; D call uncertain. Deletions cut 7 bases from V and 5 bases from J, with 18 bases between. CDR3 length: 13 residues. Germline V gives CDR1 SQVTM, CDR2 ANQGSEA. CDR3 DNA: TGCAGCGGTAAGGGATGGGAACGAAACGAGCAGTACTTC. Its protein product is CSGKGWERNEQYF.

In its sample, this clone was seen a few times. This rearrangement joins TRBV7-2 to TRBJ2-5; TRBD2 agrees at 9 bases. Germline V gene data show CDR1 as SGHTA and CDR2 as FQGNSA. CDR3 length: 14 residues. Trimming removed 5 bases from V and 1 base from J; junction bases left unmatched: 2. The CDR3 loop is CASSPSGVQETQYF. The CDR3 bases are TGTGCCAGCAGCCCTAGCGGGGTCCAAGAGACCCAGTACTTC.

This chain uses TRBV25-1 with TRBJ2-4; TRBD1 or TRBD2 may be the D gene (5 bases each). The ends were cut back, 8 bases at V and 5 bases at J, with 10 bases in the middle. This CDR3 has 12 amino acids. Germline CDR1 and CDR2: MGHDK and SYGVNS. This CDR3 is CASWGKQNIQYF. The CDR3 DNA is TGTGCCAGCTGGGGGAAACAAAACATTCAGTACTTC.

The sample holds a few counts of this clone. This chain links TRBV29-1 with TRBJ2-3; 8 bases agree with TRBD1. Germline assignment: CDR1 SQVTM and CDR2 ANQGSEA. This CDR3 has 14 residues. V shed 3 bases and J 6 bases; nucleotides not matched to a gene: 8. CDR3 amino acids: CSVDGQGVLDTQYF. CDR3 sequence (DNA): TGCAGCGTTGATGGACAGGGTGTTTTGGATACGCAGTATTTT.

This clone was recorded a few times. The V gene is TRBV9, the J gene TRBJ2-5; TRBD1 or TRBD2 may be the D gene (5 bases each). The length of the CDR3 is 15 residues. Germline V gene lookup returns CDR1 SGDLS and CDR2 YYNGEE. V lost 0 bases and J lost 3, with 12 bases in between. CDR3 nucleotides: TGTGCCAGCAGCGTAGCGGGACCAAACGAAGAGACCCAGTACTTC. This codes for CASSVAGPNEETQYF.

J is TRBJ1-5 and V is TRBV29-1; D gene unclear. The germline CDR1 and CDR2 sequences are SQVTM and ANQGSEA. The CDR3 totals 14 residues. V dropped 5 bases and J dropped 2 bases, with 13 bases sitting between them. The CDR3 DNA reads TGCAGCGTTTGCTACGGGCACGGCAATCAGCCCCAGCATTTT. Its protein is CSVCYGHGNQPQHF.

The chain employs TRBV5-1 and TRBJ2-3, with D perhaps matching TRBD1 (5 bases). Trimming removed 3 bases from V and 5 bases from J, with 13 bases in between. Germline V lookup: CDR1 SGHRS, CDR2 YFSETQ. The CDR3 loop spans 14 amino acids. CDR3 coding DNA: TGCGCCAGCAGCTCCCCAGGGCGTGTAGATACGCAGTATTTT. Its translation: CASSSPGRVDTQYF.

The chain recombines TRBV30 with TRBJ2-3; 12 bases map to TRBD2. Germline values: CDR1 GTSNPN, CDR2 SVGIG (reference sequence). The CDR3 consists of 15 residues. J was trimmed by 5 bases and V by 2 bases; bases with no gene match: 5. The CDR3 DNA reads as TGTGCCTGGAGTAGGACTAGCGGGGCGGTAGATACGCAGTATTTT. Amino acids: CAWSRTSGAVDTQYF.

The chain combines TRBV5-1 with TRBJ2-5; TRBD2 matches at 7 bases. The V segment lost 4 bases and the J segment 1 base; nucleotides outside the gene matches: 1. CDR3 length equals 13 residues. Germline assignment: CDR1 SGHRS and CDR2 YFSETQ. CDR3 amino acids: CASSPGGQETQYF. The CDR3 bases are TGCGCCAGCAGCCCGGGAGGCCAAGAGACCCAGTACTTC. Supplemented by reference TRBV5-1 and TRBJ2-5, the full variable domain reads KAGVTQTPRYLIKTRGQQVTLSCSPISGHRSVSWYQQTPGQGLQFLFEYFSETQRNKGNFPGRFSGRQFSNSRSEMNVSTLELGDSALYLCASSPGGQETQYFGPGTRLLVL.

This clone turned up a few times. The rearrangement links TRBV20-1 to TRBJ2-7; D call uncertain. CDR1 is DFQATT, CDR2 SNEGSKA, per germline (reference sequence). Trimming took 4 bases from V and 3 from J, leaving 7 bases between them. The CDR3 consists of 11 residues. The CDR3 region has the DNA TGCAGTGCTATGGAAGGCTACGAGCAGTACTTC. This codes for CSAMEGYEQYF.

The sample holds a few counts of this clone. The chain has TRBV5-1 and TRBJ2-5; 12 bases are shared with TRBD2. V lost 5 bases and J lost 2; bases outside the gene matches: 4. The length of the CDR3 is 15 residues. Per the germline V gene, CDR1 is SGHRS and CDR2 is YFSETQ. The CDR3 is CASRELAGGQETQYF. In nucleotides, the CDR3 is TGCGCCAGCAGGGAACTAGCGGGGGGACAAGAGACCCAGTACTTC.

This clone turned up a few times. The genes are TRBV29-1 and TRBJ2-2, with D possibly being TRBD1 or TRBD2 (6 bases each). CDR3 length equals 12 residues. The ends were cut back, 6 bases at V and 7 bases at J, with 12 bases in the middle. Germline V gene sequence: CDR1 SQVTM, CDR2 ANQGSEA. CDR3: CSVRQDYGELFF. The DNA of the CDR3 is TGCAGCGTCAGACAGGACTACGGGGAGCTGTTTTTT.

Only a few counts were recorded for this clone. V and J are TRBV30 and TRBJ2-7, with a possible D match to TRBD1 (6 bases). V gave up 1 base and J gave up 2 bases, with 6 bases separating them. Germline CDR1 and CDR2: GTSNPN and SVGIG (reference sequence). This CDR3 region has 12 residues. The DNA for the CDR3 is TGTGCCTGGAGTGGACAGGCCTACGAGCAGTACTTC. Translating it yields CAWSGQAYEQYF.

V gene TRBV30 combines with J gene TRBJ1-1; perhaps TRBD1 as D (5 bases). Germline CDR1 and CDR2: GTSNPN and SVGIG (reference sequence). The CDR3 runs to 14 residues. Between the trimmed V and J ends, which lost 0 bases and 7 bases, there was a span of 15 bases. CDR3 loop: CAWSVGYGGDEAFF. The DNA for the CDR3 is TGTGCCTGGAGTGTAGGATATGGGGGGGATGAAGCTTTCTTT.